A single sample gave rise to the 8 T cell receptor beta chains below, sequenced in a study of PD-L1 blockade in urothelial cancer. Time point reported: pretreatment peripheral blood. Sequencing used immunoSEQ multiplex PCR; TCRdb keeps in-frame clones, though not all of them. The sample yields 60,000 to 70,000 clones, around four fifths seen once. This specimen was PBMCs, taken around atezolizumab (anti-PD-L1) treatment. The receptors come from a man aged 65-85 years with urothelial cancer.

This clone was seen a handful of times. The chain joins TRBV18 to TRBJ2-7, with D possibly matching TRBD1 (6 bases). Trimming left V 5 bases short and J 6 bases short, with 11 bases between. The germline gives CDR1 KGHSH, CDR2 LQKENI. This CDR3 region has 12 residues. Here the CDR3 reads CASSGTPGEQYF. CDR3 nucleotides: TGTGCCAGCTCAGGGACACCGGGCGAGCAGTACTTC. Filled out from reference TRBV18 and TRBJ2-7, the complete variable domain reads NAGVMQNPRHLVRRRGQEARLRCSPMKGHSHVYWYRQLPEEGLKFMVYLQKENIIDESGMPKERFSAEFPKEGPSILRIQQVVRGDSAAYFCASSGTPGEQYFGPGTRLTVT.

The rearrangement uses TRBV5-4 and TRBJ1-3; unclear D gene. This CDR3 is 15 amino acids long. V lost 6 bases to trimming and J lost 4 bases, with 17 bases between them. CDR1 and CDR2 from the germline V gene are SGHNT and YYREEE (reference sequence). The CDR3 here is CASNIFTIGGNTIYF. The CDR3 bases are TGTGCCAGCAACATTTTTACTATCGGGGGAAACACCATATATTTT.

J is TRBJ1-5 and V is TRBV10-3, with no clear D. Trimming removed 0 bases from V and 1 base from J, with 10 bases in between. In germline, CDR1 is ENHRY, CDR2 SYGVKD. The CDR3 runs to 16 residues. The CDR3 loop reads CAISESFGKSNQPQHF. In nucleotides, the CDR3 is TGTGCCATCAGTGAGTCGTTCGGGAAGAGCAATCAGCCCCAGCATTTT.

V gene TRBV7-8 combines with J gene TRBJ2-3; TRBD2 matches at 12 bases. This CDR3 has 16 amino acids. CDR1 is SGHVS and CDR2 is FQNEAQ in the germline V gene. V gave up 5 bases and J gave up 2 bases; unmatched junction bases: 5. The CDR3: CASSQTSGRTTDTQYF. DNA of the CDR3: TGTGCCAGCAGCCAAACTAGCGGGAGGACCACAGATACGCAGTATTTT.

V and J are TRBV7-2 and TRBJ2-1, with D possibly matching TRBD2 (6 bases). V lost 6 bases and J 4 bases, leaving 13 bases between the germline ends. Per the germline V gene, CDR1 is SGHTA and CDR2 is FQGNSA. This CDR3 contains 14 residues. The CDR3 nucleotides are TGTGCCAGCAGTTATGGGACTTTATACAATGAGCAGTTCTTC. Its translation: CASSYGTLYNEQFF.

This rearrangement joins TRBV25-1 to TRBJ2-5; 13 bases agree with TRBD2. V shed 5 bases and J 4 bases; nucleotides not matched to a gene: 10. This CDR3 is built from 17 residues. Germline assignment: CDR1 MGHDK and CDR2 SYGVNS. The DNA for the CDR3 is TGTGCCAGCAGTCTTTGGGGACTAGCGGGAAGGGGAGAGACCCAGTACTTC. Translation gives CASSLWGLAGRGETQYF.

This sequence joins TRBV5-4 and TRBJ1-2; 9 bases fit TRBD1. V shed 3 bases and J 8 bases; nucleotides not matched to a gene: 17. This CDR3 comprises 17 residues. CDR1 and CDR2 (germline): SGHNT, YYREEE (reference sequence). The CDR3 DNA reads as TGTGCCAGCAGCTCCCCTTTGGACAGGGGTAGAACTTGGGGCTACACCTTC. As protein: CASSSPLDRGRTWGYTF.

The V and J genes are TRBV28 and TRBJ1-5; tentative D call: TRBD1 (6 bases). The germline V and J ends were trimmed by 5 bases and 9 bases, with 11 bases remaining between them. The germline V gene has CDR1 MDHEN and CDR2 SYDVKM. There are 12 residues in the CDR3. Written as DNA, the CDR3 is TGTGCCAGCAGTCCAGGGGTGAGGCCCCAGCATTTT. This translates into CASSPGVRPQHF.